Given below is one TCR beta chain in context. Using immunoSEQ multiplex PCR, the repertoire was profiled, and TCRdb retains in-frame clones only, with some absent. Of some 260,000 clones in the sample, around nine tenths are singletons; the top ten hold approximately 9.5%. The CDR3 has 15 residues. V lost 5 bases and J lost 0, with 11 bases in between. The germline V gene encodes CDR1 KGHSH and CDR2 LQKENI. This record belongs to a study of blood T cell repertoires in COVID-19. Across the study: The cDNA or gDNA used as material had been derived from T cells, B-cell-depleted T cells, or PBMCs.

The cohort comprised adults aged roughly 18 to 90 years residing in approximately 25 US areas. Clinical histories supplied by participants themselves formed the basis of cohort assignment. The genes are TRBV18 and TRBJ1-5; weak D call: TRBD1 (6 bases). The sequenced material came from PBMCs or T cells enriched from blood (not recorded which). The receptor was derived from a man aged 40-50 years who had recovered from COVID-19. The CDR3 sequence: CASSRQATSNQPQHF. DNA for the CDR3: TGTGCCAGCTCAAGACAGGCTACTAGCAATCAGCCCCAGCATTTT.